One T cell receptor beta chain is described in this entry. The antigen remains unidentified. The record originates from a study of blood T cells in healthy people across ages. The trim removed 3 bases at V and 10 bases at J, leaving 0 bases unmatched. The germline V gene encodes CDR1 LGHDT and CDR2 YNNKEL (reference sequence). The CDR3 is 12 residues long. Study-level findings and limits: Conclusively comparing naive with antigen-experienced cells was impossible with unsorted PBMCs.

Primed by a sample-barcoded 5' primer and a J-beta primer mix, a second PCR proceeded for about 7 to 11 cycles. TCRdb redid the calling of the 5' RACE reads with MiXCR, one entry per CDR3 protein. The sample yields about 640,000 distinct CDR3 sequences, around three fifths seen once. The sample taken for sequencing was blood. The chain joins TRBV3-1 to TRBJ1-6; 7 nucleotides align to TRBD1. The sequence derives from a man in his fifties or sixties in good health. The CDR3 reads CASSQTGSPLHF. DNA for the CDR3: TGTGCCAGCAGCCAGACAGGGTCACCCCTCCACTTT.